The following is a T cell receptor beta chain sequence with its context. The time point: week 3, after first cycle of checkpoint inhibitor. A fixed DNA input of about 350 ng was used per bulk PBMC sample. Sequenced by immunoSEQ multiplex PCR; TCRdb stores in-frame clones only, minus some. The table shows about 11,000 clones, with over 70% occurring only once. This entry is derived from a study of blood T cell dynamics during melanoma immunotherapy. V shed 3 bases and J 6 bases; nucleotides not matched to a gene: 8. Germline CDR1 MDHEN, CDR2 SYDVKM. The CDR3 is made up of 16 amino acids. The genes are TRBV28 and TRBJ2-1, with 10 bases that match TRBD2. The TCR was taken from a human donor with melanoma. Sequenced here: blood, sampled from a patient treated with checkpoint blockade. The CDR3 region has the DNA TGTGCCAGCAGTTTGGCGGTAGCGGGAGGTCTCAATGAGCAGTTCTTC. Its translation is CASSLAVAGGLNEQFF.